Shown below are 25 T cell receptor beta chains from a single sample sequenced in a study of T cell responses to AZD1222 COVID-19 vaccine. Assay: immunoSEQ multiplex PCR; the TCRdb copy retains only in-frame clones and omits some. The data hold 60,000 to 85,000 clones, with more than 75% observed a single time. The sequencing used peripheral blood, collected 28 days after the second AZD1222 dose. Every receptor here comes from an adult who received the AZD1222 COVID-19 vaccine.

As DNA, the CDR3 is TGTGCCAGCAGCCGGGGGGGCGCGGACTATGGCTACACCTTC. Amino acid sequence: CASSRGGADYGYTF. The chain combines TRBV27 with TRBJ1-2, with D perhaps TRBD1 (6 bases). Trimming shortened V by 6 bases and J by 3 bases, and 14 bases separated the two germline ends. The length of the CDR3 is 14 residues. Germline V gives CDR1 MNHEY, CDR2 SMNVEV (reference sequence).

The chain combines TRBV7-7 with TRBJ2-2; D is undetermined. The V gene lost 1 base and the J gene lost 6 bases, with 12 bases spanning the gap. Germline V CDR1 and CDR2: SSHAT, FNYEAQ (reference sequence). This CDR3 is built from 15 residues. As DNA, the CDR3 is TGTGCCAGCAGCTTAGAGGGCCCACATGCCGGGGAGCTGTTTTTT. It yields the protein CASSLEGPHAGELFF.

The chain is built from TRBV5-1 and TRBJ2-7; a weak D match, TRBD2 (7 bases). Germline CDR1 reads SGHRS; CDR2 reads YFSETQ. The length of the CDR3 is 16 residues. V shed 4 bases and J shed 3 bases, with 20 bases lying between them. For the CDR3, the DNA is TGCGCCAGCAGCCCATTGAGGGGGGGTTCCAACTACGAGCAGTACTTC. Translation gives CASSPLRGGSNYEQYF.

The J gene is TRBJ2-7, the V gene TRBV18, with 8 bases that match TRBD1. The CDR3 is made up of 13 amino acids. Losses at the gene ends were 2 bases for V and 5 bases for J; bases not matched to a gene: 2. Germline CDR1 and CDR2: KGHSH and LQKENI. CDR3 nucleotides: TGTGCCAGCTCACCATCAGGGGGCAACGAGCAGTACTTC. Translating it yields CASSPSGGNEQYF.

CDR3 in DNA: TGTGCCAGCAGCCAAGTGGCAGTGTATAGTACGCAGTATTTT. Protein: CASSQVAVYSTQYF. V gene TRBV14 combines with J gene TRBJ2-3; D remains ambiguous. CDR1 is SGHDN, CDR2 FVKESK, per germline. The CDR3 contains 14 residues. Trimming removed 1 base from V and 8 bases from J, with 13 bases in between.

This clone was seen a single time. At one of its ends the junction is not consistent with the germline gene, which may arise from a read error. The chain employs TRBV7-7 and TRBJ2-7; 11 positions match TRBD2. In germline, CDR1 is SSHAT, CDR2 FNYEAQ (reference sequence). The CDR3 contains 16 residues. The CDR3 DNA reads as TGTGCTAGCAGCTTACACCTAGCGGGGGGCCTCAGCGAGCAGTACTTC. This gives the protein CASSLHLAGGLSEQYF.

This chain joins TRBV19 and TRBJ1-2; D not resolved. CDR1 is LNHDA, CDR2 SQIVND, per germline (reference sequence). The CDR3 is made up of 15 amino acids. The V and J ends lost 4 bases and 1 base respectively, with 13 bases between them. The CDR3: CASSTGRSFNYGYTF. CDR3 nucleotide sequence: TGTGCCAGTAGTACAGGACGGAGCTTTAACTATGGCTACACCTTC.

CDR3: CASSYLRGGPYNEQFF. The CDR3 coding sequence is TGTGCCAGCAGTTACCTACGGGGGGGCCCCTACAATGAGCAGTTCTTC. The chain combines TRBV6-5 with TRBJ2-1, with TRBD2 matching 8 bases. The J segment lost 2 bases and the V segment lost 2 bases, leaving 5 bases of the junction unmatched. CDR3 length: 16 amino acids. CDR1 is MNHEY and CDR2 is SVGAGI in the germline V gene.

Regarding this clone: Other DNA sequences in the same sample also yield this CDR3. The chain joins TRBV5-1 to TRBJ1-1; D is ambiguous. The V and J ends lost 2 bases and 4 bases respectively, with 6 bases between them. CDR1 is SGHRS, CDR2 YFSETQ, per germline. This CDR3 region has 12 residues. This CDR3 reads CASSFRGTEAFF. The CDR3 DNA reads TGCGCCAGCAGCTTCCGGGGCACTGAAGCTTTCTTT.

The CDR3 protein is CASSLSYLGELFF. The CDR3 nucleotides read TGTGCCAGCAGCCTTAGTTACCTCGGAGAGCTGTTTTTT. This chain connects TRBV7-2 to TRBJ2-2; D is undetermined. From germline, CDR1 is SGHTA and CDR2 FQGNSA. The CDR3 is made up of 13 amino acids. The V and J ends lost 5 bases and 11 bases respectively, with 15 bases between them.

The chain links TRBV6-2 or TRBV6-3 to TRBJ1-4; D not resolved. This CDR3 region has 14 residues. V gave up 5 bases and J gave up 8 bases, with 15 bases separating them. Per the germline V gene, CDR1 is MNHEY and CDR2 is SVGEGT. The DNA of the CDR3 is TGTGCCAGCAGTCAAGTCGCGGTGAAGGAAAAACTGTTTTTT. Its translation is CASSQVAVKEKLFF.

The chain combines TRBV23-1 with TRBJ1-1, with D possibly TRBD1 on 5 matching bases. TRBV23-1 is identified as an open reading frame with a role that is uncertain. The CDR3 loop spans 14 amino acids. Trimming cost V 4 bases and J 4 bases, with 13 bases left between them. This CDR3 reads CASSPAGFLTEAFF. The DNA of the CDR3 is TGCGCCAGCAGTCCAGCAGGGTTTCTCACTGAAGCTTTCTTT.

J is TRBJ1-4 and V is TRBV28; TRBD1 matches at 7 bases. The V gene end was trimmed by 5 bases and the J gene end by 1 base; junction bases not matched to a gene: 13. Germline V gene sequence: CDR1 MDHEN, CDR2 SYDVKM. CDR3 length equals 18 residues. The CDR3 spells CASSPPGGIDETNEKLFF. The CDR3, as DNA: TGTGCCAGCAGTCCCCCAGGGGGGATAGACGAAACTAATGAAAAACTGTTTTTT.

J is TRBJ1-1 and V is TRBV18; D is ambiguous. CDR1 and CDR2 (germline): KGHSH, LQKENI. Trimming pared 2 bases from V and 0 bases from J, leaving 4 bases between. The CDR3 runs to 13 residues. The CDR3 coding sequence is TGTGCCAGCTCACCAGGGATGAACACTGAAGCTTTCTTT. Its protein product is CASSPGMNTEAFF.

The rearrangement joins TRBV30 to TRBJ2-5, with D possibly being TRBD2 (7 bases). Per the germline V gene, CDR1 is GTSNPN and CDR2 is SVGIG (reference sequence). V was clipped by 2 bases and J by 5 bases, with 9 bases between them. CDR3 length: 12 residues. DNA for the CDR3: TGTGCCTGGAGTAAGGGGGGGGAGACCCAGTACTTC. The encoded protein is CAWSKGGETQYF.

This clone showed up just a few times. This rearrangement joins TRBV30 to TRBJ1-5; no reliable D call. The CDR3 totals 15 residues. Germline lookup yields CDR1 GTSNPN and CDR2 SVGIG (reference sequence). The ends were cut back, 3 bases at V and 7 bases at J, with 19 bases in the middle. The CDR3, as DNA: TGTGCCTGGAGCGCTCTAGGCAGGTATAGGCAGCCCCAGCATTTT. As protein: CAWSALGRYRQPQHF. The variable domain in full, completed from reference TRBV30 and TRBJ1-5, reads SQTIHQWPATLVQPVGSPLSLECTVEGTSNPNLYWYRQAAGRGLQLLFYSVGIGQISSEVPQNLSASRPQDRQFILSSKKLLLSDSGFYLCAWSALGRYRQPQHFGDGTRLSIL.

V is TRBV30 and J is TRBJ1-6; D unclear. Looked up from germline, CDR1 is GTSNPN and CDR2 is SVGIG (reference sequence). The V gene lost 1 base and the J gene lost 3 bases, with 10 bases spanning the gap. The CDR3 is 15 amino acids. CDR3 coding DNA: TGTGCCTGGAGTGGGAGAGCTTTCTATAATTCACCCCTCCACTTT. It specifies CAWSGRAFYNSPLHF.

J is TRBJ1-5 and V is TRBV6-1; no reliable D call. CDR1 and CDR2 (germline): MNHNS, SASEGT. The CDR3 is 12 amino acids. Trimming took off 3 bases at V and 5 bases at J, with 5 bases between the two ends. This chain's CDR3 is CASSDSYQPQHF. CDR3 in DNA: TGTGCCAGCAGTGATTCATATCAGCCCCAGCATTTT.

The chain combines TRBV5-6 with TRBJ1-2; TRBD1 matches 7 bases. Germline loops: CDR1 SGHDT, CDR2 YYEEEE. CDR3 length: 15 amino acids. V lost 3 bases and J lost 1; bases outside the gene matches: 6. The CDR3 DNA reads TGTGCCAGCAGCTATGGACAGGATCTTAACTATGGCTACACCTTC. Amino acids: CASSYGQDLNYGYTF.

The chain uses TRBV10-1 and TRBJ2-7; 7 positions match TRBD2. Germline V CDR1 and CDR2: WNHNN, SYGVQD (reference sequence). Trimming removed 6 bases from V and 5 bases from J; junction bases left unmatched: 7. This CDR3 has 13 amino acids. CDR3 loop: CASSLTGGNEQYF. As DNA, the CDR3 is TGCGCCAGCAGCTTGACGGGAGGCAACGAGCAGTACTTC.

V is TRBV28 and J is TRBJ1-4; D perhaps matches TRBD1 (5 bases). CDR3 size: 14 residues. CDR1 is MDHEN and CDR2 is SYDVKM in the germline V gene. Trimming removed 3 bases at V and 8 bases at J, with 13 bases between. CDR3 region: CASSFFAKGEKLFF. CDR3 in DNA: TGTGCCAGCAGTTTCTTTGCCAAGGGGGAAAAACTGTTTTTT.

This clone came up once. The chain recombines TRBV18 with TRBJ1-2; TRBD1 aligns across 8 bases. CDR1 is KGHSH, CDR2 LQKENI, per germline. CDR3 size: 15 residues. After removal of 6 bases from V and 0 bases from J, the junction contained 6 bases not matched to a gene. The CDR3: CASSPGQGANYGYTF. The CDR3 DNA follows: TGTGCCAGCTCCCCAGGACAGGGAGCTAACTATGGCTACACCTTC.

The chain carries TRBV7-9 and TRBJ1-3; D is perhaps TRBD1 (5 bases). Germline V gene data show CDR1 as SEHNR and CDR2 as FQNEAQ (reference sequence). CDR3 size: 14 residues. Trimming took 5 bases from V and 3 from J, leaving 11 bases between them. CDR3 loop: CASSLQGGGNTIYF. The CDR3 DNA reads as TGTGCCAGCAGCCTCCAGGGTGGTGGAAACACCATATATTTT.

The genes are TRBV19 and TRBJ2-7; TRBD1 is a possible D gene (6 bases). Trimming cost V 5 bases and J 1 base, with 15 bases left between them. The CDR3 has 15 residues. The germline CDR1 and CDR2 sequences are LNHDA and SQIVND (reference sequence). The DNA for the CDR3 is TGTGCCAGTAGTCTAACCCCAGGGGCTTCCTACGAGCAGTACTTC. Its translation is CASSLTPGASYEQYF.

The V gene is TRBV19, the J gene TRBJ2-5; weak D call: TRBD1 (6 bases). Trimming pared 10 bases from V and 5 bases from J, leaving 20 bases between. The CDR3 is made up of 14 amino acids. CDR1 and CDR2 (germline): LNHDA, SQIVND (reference sequence). CDR3 coding DNA: TGTGCCACCGGTCCTACAGGGTCACCGGAGACCCAGTACTTC. This gives the protein CATGPTGSPETQYF.